A selection of T cell receptor beta chains follows, all from one sample in a study of neurological immune-mediated disorders. TCRdb ran MiXCR on the 5' RACE reads and lists one entry per CDR3 protein. The repertoire holds more than 50,000 distinct CDR3 sequences, with around 5.5% as singletons. The specimen was PBMCs. These receptors originate from a woman aged 25 to 39 with multiple sclerosis. The CDR3 runs from the conserved cysteine through the conserved F or W. Each record gives: CDR3 DNA, CDR3 protein, V gene, J gene, clone size, D gene. The D gene is left open where the match is weak. Size is stated for part of the rows, as once, few or many counts, or as a class when the clone is expanded.

CDR3 DNA: TGCGCCAGCAGCCAAGATGAAGGTACCGCGGGAAACACCATATATTTT; CDR3 protein: CASSQDEGTAGNTIYF; V gene: TRBV4-1; J gene: TRBJ1-3; clone size: many; D gene: -
CDR3 DNA: TGTGCCAGCAGTGACGGGACAGGGGGCACAGATACGCAGTATTTT; CDR3 protein: CASSDGTGGTDTQYF; V gene: TRBV6-4; J gene: TRBJ2-3; clone size: many; D gene: TRBD1
CDR3 DNA: TGTGCCAGCAGCCCGGCTAGGGGGCGCGGAGGCTACACCTTC; CDR3 protein: CASSPARGRGGYTF; V gene: TRBV2; J gene: TRBJ1-2; clone size: many; D gene: TRBD1
CDR3 DNA: TGCGCCAGCAGCTTAAGCGGCCGGGAGACCCAGTACTTC; CDR3 protein: CASSLSGRETQYF; V gene: TRBV5-1; J gene: TRBJ2-5; clone size: -; D gene: -
CDR3 DNA: TGTGCCAGCAGCTGGGGGACTAGCGGGGGGCCGGGGGATACGCAGTATTTT; CDR3 protein: CASSWGTSGGPGDTQYF; V gene: TRBV27; J gene: TRBJ2-3; clone size: many; D gene: TRBD2
CDR3 DNA: TGCAGTGCCCGGGGGGGGATTACTGAAGCTTTCTTT; CDR3 protein: CSARGGITEAFF; V gene: TRBV20-1; J gene: TRBJ1-1; clone size: many; D gene: -
CDR3 DNA: TGCAGTGCCGGACAGGTGGTATCAAATACGCAGTATTTT; CDR3 protein: CSAGQVVSNTQYF; V gene: TRBV20-1; J gene: TRBJ2-3; clone size: few; D gene: TRBD1
CDR3 DNA: TGCGCCAGCAGCTTGGTGGGTCTGAACTATGGCTACACCTTC; CDR3 protein: CASSLVGLNYGYTF; V gene: TRBV5-1; J gene: TRBJ1-2; clone size: -; D gene: -
CDR3 DNA: TGCAGTGCCCAACAACCCCCACTGAATGAGCAGTTCTTC; CDR3 protein: CSAQQPPLNEQFF; V gene: TRBV20-1; J gene: TRBJ2-1; clone size: many; D gene: -
CDR3 DNA: TGTGCCAGCAGCCAAGAAAAATCCACTGAAGCTTTCTTT; CDR3 protein: CASSQEKSTEAFF; V gene: TRBV4-2; J gene: TRBJ1-1; clone size: -; D gene: -
CDR3 DNA: TGCAGTGCGACCATCTGGGACAGACCCTCCTACGAGCAGTACTTC; CDR3 protein: CSATIWDRPSYEQYF; V gene: TRBV20-1; J gene: TRBJ2-7; clone size: many; D gene: TRBD1
CDR3 DNA: TGCGCCAGCAGCTCAATCTCCCGAATCTCCTACAATGAGCAGTTCTTC; CDR3 protein: CASSSISRISYNEQFF; V gene: TRBV5-1; J gene: TRBJ2-1; clone size: few; D gene: -
CDR3 DNA: TGTGCCAGCAGCTTACTTGGGGGGGTCAATGAGCAGTTCTTC; CDR3 protein: CASSLLGGVNEQFF; V gene: TRBV7-9; J gene: TRBJ2-1; clone size: many; D gene: TRBD2
CDR3 DNA: TGCAGTGCTAGAATGCCATACGAGCAGTACTTC; CDR3 protein: CSARMPYEQYF; V gene: TRBV20-1; J gene: TRBJ2-7; clone size: many; D gene: -
CDR3 DNA: TGCAGCGTCAGGACTAGCGCCGGGGAGCTGTTTTTT; CDR3 protein: CSVRTSAGELFF; V gene: TRBV29-1; J gene: TRBJ2-2; clone size: many; D gene: TRBD2
CDR3 DNA: TGCAGTGCTACGGAGCGGGGGGGCCCCGATGAGCAGTTCTTC; CDR3 protein: CSATERGGPDEQFF; V gene: TRBV20-1; J gene: TRBJ2-1; clone size: -; D gene: TRBD2
CDR3 DNA: TGTGCCAGCAGCTTAATAGGGTCCGCCTACGAGCAGTACTTC; CDR3 protein: CASSLIGSAYEQYF; V gene: TRBV7-9; J gene: TRBJ2-7; clone size: -; D gene: -
CDR3 DNA: TGTGCCAGCAGTGAAATAGGGGCCTACAATGAGCAGTTCTTC; CDR3 protein: CASSEIGAYNEQFF; V gene: TRBV2; J gene: TRBJ2-1; clone size: many; D gene: -
CDR3 DNA: TGCGCCAGCAGCTCGGCAGGGCGGAGAGAGACCCAGTACTTC; CDR3 protein: CASSSAGRRETQYF; V gene: TRBV5-1; J gene: TRBJ2-5; clone size: many; D gene: -
CDR3 DNA: TGCGCCAGCAGCCCGGGGACAGGGAGAGAGACCCAGTACTTC; CDR3 protein: CASSPGTGRETQYF; V gene: TRBV5-1; J gene: TRBJ2-5; clone size: -; D gene: TRBD1
CDR3 DNA: TGCAGTGCTACCCGACTAGCGGAGTACGCGCAGTATTTT; CDR3 protein: CSATRLAEYAQYF; V gene: TRBV20-1; J gene: TRBJ2-3; clone size: many; D gene: TRBD2
CDR3 DNA: TGCAGTGCTGGGGTAGCGGGGGGCGGGAATGAGCAGTTCTTC; CDR3 protein: CSAGVAGGGNEQFF; V gene: TRBV20-1; J gene: TRBJ2-1; clone size: many; D gene: TRBD2
CDR3 DNA: TGTGCCAGCAGCTTAGCGGGACATGATCAGCCCCAGCATTTT; CDR3 protein: CASSLAGHDQPQHF; V gene: TRBV7-9; J gene: TRBJ1-5; clone size: -; D gene: -
CDR3 DNA: TGTGCCAGCAGTTTGGGTAGCGGGCGTTACAATGAGCAGTTCTTC; CDR3 protein: CASSLGSGRYNEQFF; V gene: TRBV12-3/TRBV12-4; J gene: TRBJ2-1; clone size: many; D gene: TRBD2
CDR3 DNA: TGCAGTGCTAGCGGGGGGGTCCTGCTGCCAGATACGCAGTATTTT; CDR3 protein: CSASGGVLLPDTQYF; V gene: TRBV20-1; J gene: TRBJ2-3; clone size: many; D gene: TRBD2
CDR3 DNA: TGTGCCAGCAGCTTAGGGCCGGGACAGGGTAGAAATGAGCAGTTCTTC; CDR3 protein: CASSLGPGQGRNEQFF; V gene: TRBV7-6; J gene: TRBJ2-1; clone size: many; D gene: TRBD1
CDR3 DNA: TGTGCCAGCAGCCCGGGGGAGGCAGATTCACCCCTCAACTTT; CDR3 protein: CASSPGEADSPLNF; V gene: TRBV7-6; J gene: TRBJ1-6; clone size: few; D gene: -
CDR3 DNA: TGTGCCAGCAGCCCCGGACAGGTTCTGAACACTGAAGCTTTCTTT; CDR3 protein: CASSPGQVLNTEAFF; V gene: TRBV14; J gene: TRBJ1-1; clone size: few; D gene: TRBD1
CDR3 DNA: TGTGCCAGCAGCCAATCACTAGCGTCAGATACGCAGTATTTT; CDR3 protein: CASSQSLASDTQYF; V gene: TRBV3-1; J gene: TRBJ2-3; clone size: -; D gene: TRBD2
CDR3 DNA: TGTGCCAGCTCACCACAGGCGTCTTATCAGCCCCAGCATTTT; CDR3 protein: CASSPQASYQPQHF; V gene: TRBV18; J gene: TRBJ1-5; clone size: -; D gene: -
CDR3 DNA: TGTGCCAGCAGCTCCCTGTCCAGCGGGGGGGCCTATGAGACCCAGTACTTC; CDR3 protein: CASSSLSSGGAYETQYF; V gene: TRBV5-5; J gene: TRBJ2-5; clone size: many; D gene: TRBD2
CDR3 DNA: TGTGCCAGCAGCTTAGTGCTAGTACGGAATGAGCAGTTCTTC; CDR3 protein: CASSLVLVRNEQFF; V gene: TRBV7-2; J gene: TRBJ2-1; clone size: many; D gene: -
CDR3 DNA: TGTGCCAGCTCCGGGACCGCCTATGGCTACACCTTC; CDR3 protein: CASSGTAYGYTF; V gene: TRBV18; J gene: TRBJ1-2; clone size: -; D gene: -
CDR3 DNA: TGTGCCAGCAGCTTGAGAGCGGGCCCCAACACTGAAGCTTTCTTT; CDR3 protein: CASSLRAGPNTEAFF; V gene: TRBV5-6; J gene: TRBJ1-1; clone size: -; D gene: -
CDR3 DNA: TGTGCCACCCAACGAGGGGGTGCCTACAATGAGCAGTTCTTC; CDR3 protein: CATQRGGAYNEQFF; V gene: TRBV24-1; J gene: TRBJ2-1; clone size: many; D gene: -
CDR3 DNA: TGTGCCAGCAGGGGGGGAAACACTGAAGCTTTCTTT; CDR3 protein: CASRGGNTEAFF; V gene: TRBV7-9; J gene: TRBJ1-1; clone size: many; D gene: -
CDR3 DNA: TGCGCCAGTCGTTTGGGACTAGGGGACTACAATGAGCAGTTCTTC; CDR3 protein: CASRLGLGDYNEQFF; V gene: TRBV5-1; J gene: TRBJ2-1; clone size: -; D gene: TRBD2
CDR3 DNA: TGTGCCACCAGCAGTCTACTAGCGGGGGTCTACAATGAGCAGTTCTTC; CDR3 protein: CATSSLLAGVYNEQFF; V gene: TRBV15; J gene: TRBJ2-1; clone size: many; D gene: TRBD2
CDR3 DNA: TGTGCCAGCAGTTTGGCAGACAGGGGGAATGGCTACACCTTC; CDR3 protein: CASSLADRGNGYTF; V gene: TRBV5-6; J gene: TRBJ1-2; clone size: many; D gene: TRBD1
CDR3 DNA: TGTGCCAGCAGCCCAAACAGGGGGCTAATCACAGATACGCAGTATTTT; CDR3 protein: CASSPNRGLITDTQYF; V gene: TRBV12-3/TRBV12-4; J gene: TRBJ2-3; clone size: few; D gene: TRBD1
CDR3 DNA: TGTGCCAGCAGTTCCTCCGCTGGTACCTACAATGAGCAGTTCTTC; CDR3 protein: CASSSSAGTYNEQFF; V gene: TRBV27; J gene: TRBJ2-1; clone size: many; D gene: -
CDR3 DNA: TGCGCCAGCAGCCAAGCCGACAGGCTGAGTGGGGAGCTGTTTTTT; CDR3 protein: CASSQADRLSGELFF; V gene: TRBV4-1; J gene: TRBJ2-2; clone size: many; D gene: -
CDR3 DNA: TGCAGTGCTAGAGATGGAAGCCTAGCGGGGGGCTCAGACACAGATACGCAGTATTTT; CDR3 protein: CSARDGSLAGGSDTDTQYF; V gene: TRBV20-1; J gene: TRBJ2-3; clone size: many; D gene: TRBD2
CDR3 DNA: TGTGCCAGCACTCTAATATACTCCTATAATTCACCCCTCAACTTT; CDR3 protein: CASTLIYSYNSPLNF; V gene: TRBV7-8; J gene: TRBJ1-6; clone size: few; D gene: -
CDR3 DNA: TGTGCTAGCAGCCTTTACCTCCCGGGACAGGGTGAGCAGTTCTTC; CDR3 protein: CASSLYLPGQGEQFF; V gene: TRBV7-7; J gene: TRBJ2-1; clone size: many; D gene: TRBD1
CDR3 DNA: TGTGCCAGCAGCGTAGGACAGGGGTCTGAAGCTTTCTTT; CDR3 protein: CASSVGQGSEAFF; V gene: TRBV5-5; J gene: TRBJ1-1; clone size: many; D gene: TRBD1
CDR3 DNA: TGTGTCAGCAGCCGAACCCTCCAAGTATCTGGGGCCAACGTCCTGACTTTC; CDR3 protein: CVSSRTLQVSGANVLTF; V gene: TRBV3-1; J gene: TRBJ2-6; clone size: many; D gene: -
CDR3 DNA: TGTGCCAGCAGTTTAACAGGGGGCACTGAAGCTTTCTTT; CDR3 protein: CASSLTGGTEAFF; V gene: TRBV7-8; J gene: TRBJ1-1; clone size: many; D gene: TRBD1
CDR3 DNA: TGCGCCAGCTCCCTTCGCGGGGGGGCCGGAGATACGCAGTATTTT; CDR3 protein: CASSLRGGAGDTQYF; V gene: TRBV10-2; J gene: TRBJ2-3; clone size: many; D gene: TRBD2
CDR3 DNA: TGCAGTGCTAGAGAGGTTGGAGTCATCAATGAGCAGTTCTTC; CDR3 protein: CSAREVGVINEQFF; V gene: TRBV20-1; J gene: TRBJ2-1; clone size: many; D gene: -
CDR3 DNA: TGTGCCAGCAGCCAATCCGGTGAAAAACTGTTTTTT; CDR3 protein: CASSQSGEKLFF; V gene: TRBV14; J gene: TRBJ1-4; clone size: many; D gene: -
CDR3 DNA: TGCAGTGCTAGCCGTACAGGGGATCAAGAGACCCAGTACTTC; CDR3 protein: CSASRTGDQETQYF; V gene: TRBV20-1; J gene: TRBJ2-5; clone size: few; D gene: TRBD1